These T cell receptor beta chains were read from a single sample in a study of regulatory T cells in long-lasting Graves disease. TCRdb re-called the multiplex PCR reads through MiXCR, storing one row per CDR3 protein. The sample yields under 250,000 distinct CDR3 sequences, 20% to 25% seen once. Material: peripheral blood mononuclear cells (PBMCs), obtained at new diagnosis, from a patient treated with antithyroid drugs. The receptors come from a female donor with Graves disease. Both conserved end residues are part of each CDR3. The order of the fields is J gene, clone size, V gene, D gene, CDR3 length, CDR3 DNA, CDR3 protein. The D gene is left open where the match is weak. The size entry is marked missing in some rows and otherwise reads once, few, many or a size class.

TRBJ1-1 many TRBV4-1 NA 15 TGCGCCAGCAGCCAAGAGTGGAGGGTGAACACTGAAGCTTTCTTT CASSQEWRVNTEAFF
TRBJ2-7 NA TRBV7-8 TRBD1 17 TGTGCCAGCAGCTTAGCGGCGGGACAGGGAACCCCCTACGAGCAGTACTTC CASSLAAGQGTPYEQYF
TRBJ2-7 many TRBV7-9 NA 14 TGTGCCAGCAGCCCTTCAGCCATCTCCTACGAGCAGTACTTC CASSPSAISYEQYF
TRBJ2-5 many TRBV3-1 NA 16 TGTGCCAGCAGCCGAGGAACAACCGGCCCGGAAGAGACCCAGTACTTC CASSRGTTGPEETQYF
TRBJ1-3 NA TRBV9 NA 16 TGTGCCAGCAGCTTTCAAAGCACAGGATATGGAAACACCATATATTTT CASSFQSTGYGNTIYF
TRBJ1-5 NA TRBV12-3/TRBV12-4 NA 17 TGTGCCAGCAGTCCCCCCCCCCGAGGCGGGAGCAATCAGCCCCAGCATTTT CASSPPPRGGSNQPQHF
TRBJ2-7 many TRBV19 TRBD1 12 TGTGCCAGTGGGACAGGGGACTACGAGCAGTACTTC CASGTGDYEQYF
TRBJ2-5 few TRBV7-2 TRBD2 14 TGTGCCAGCAGCTTAGGGCGGGAGAGAGGGACCCAGTACTTC CASSLGRERGTQYF
TRBJ2-7 few TRBV5-1 TRBD1 15 TGCGCCAGCAGCCAAAGGACAGGGAGCTCCTACGAGCAGTACTTC CASSQRTGSSYEQYF
TRBJ2-7 many TRBV6-5 NA 12 TGTGCCAGCAGTTACTTGGCTTACGAGCAGTACTTC CASSYLAYEQYF
TRBJ1-2 many TRBV12-3/TRBV12-4 NA 14 TGTGCCAGCAGCACAGGAGGAGGGGAAGCATACTACACCTTC CASSTGGGEAYYTF
TRBJ2-4 NA TRBV6-2/TRBV6-3 TRBD2 20 TGTGCCAGCAGTACCCGGAGTTTGCGGACTAGCGGGGGGGCCGCGGACATTCAGTACTTC CASSTRSLRTSGGAADIQYF
TRBJ1-1 NA TRBV9 TRBD1 16 TGCGCCAGCAGCTTATCTCGGGACAGCGCCTACACTGAAGCTTTCTTT CASSLSRDSAYTEAFF
TRBJ1-2 many TRBV5-1 TRBD1 15 TGTGCCAGCAGCCTACAAAGAGGACAGGGGGGTGGCTACACCTTC CASSLQRGQGGGYTF
TRBJ1-2 few TRBV29-1 NA 9 TGCAGCGTTGGTACGGCCTACACCTTC CSVGTAYTF
TRBJ2-7 many TRBV5-1 TRBD1 14 TGCGCCAGCAGCCAAGGGGGCTCCTCCTACGAGCAGTACTTC CASSQGGSSYEQYF
TRBJ2-2 NA TRBV5-1 TRBD2 14 TGCGCCAGCCGTAGCGGGAGTGAAGCCGGGGAGCTGTTTTTT CASRSGSEAGELFF
TRBJ1-2 many TRBV12-3/TRBV12-4 NA 14 TGTGCCAGCAGTTTTTTCGGGGTGTCGGATGGCTACACCTTC CASSFFGVSDGYTF
TRBJ1-5 NA TRBV19 NA 15 TGTGCCAGTAAAATAACAGGGTCCCCTGATCAGCCCCAGCATTTT CASKITGSPDQPQHF
TRBJ2-1 many TRBV7-3 TRBD1 15 TGTGCCAGCAGCTCCGGGACAGGGGTATTGGGTGAGCAGTTCTTC CASSSGTGVLGEQFF
TRBJ1-6 NA TRBV19 NA 17 TGTGCCAGTAGTATACCGCACCGTTTCATTGATTCTTCACCCCTCCACTTT CASSIPHRFIDSSPLHF
TRBJ2-5 many TRBV11-2 NA 15 TGTGCCAGCAATAACCACCGGGGGGCGGGCGAGACCCAGTACTTC CASNNHRGAGETQYF
TRBJ1-1 NA TRBV7-9 TRBD1 15 TGTGCCAGCAGCTCACGGACAGGGGTGGAAACTGAAGCTTTCTTT CASSSRTGVETEAFF
TRBJ2-2 few TRBV29-1 TRBD2 14 TGCAGCGTGGGGAGGGGTTCGAACACCGGGGAGCTGTTTTTT CSVGRGSNTGELFF
TRBJ1-1 NA TRBV30 NA 16 TGTGCCTGTCGTAAGGGGGGGGCCACGCGGTACACTGAAGCTTTCTTT CACRKGGATRYTEAFF
TRBJ2-5 NA TRBV20-1 NA 11 TGTAGTGCTAGAAGAGGGGAGATCCAGTACTTC CSARRGEIQYF
TRBJ1-2 few TRBV5-1 NA 15 TGCGCCAGCAGCTTGGACAGACCAACCAACTATGGCTACACCTTC CASSLDRPTNYGYTF
TRBJ2-4 many TRBV27 TRBD1 18 TGTGCCAGCAGTCCGCACCTTGGGACAGGGAAGGCCAAAAACATTCAGTACTTC CASSPHLGTGKAKNIQYF
TRBJ1-5 many TRBV7-8 NA 14 TGTGCCAGCAGCTTAGACCCCACGCTACAGCCCCAGCATTTT CASSLDPTLQPQHF
TRBJ2-1 many TRBV4-1 TRBD1 16 TGCGCCAGCAGCCAAGACAGGACAGGTAACGGGAATGAGCAGTTCTTC CASSQDRTGNGNEQFF
TRBJ1-4 many TRBV10-3 NA 15 TGTGCCATCAGTGAGGGTTATTCGGGAAATGAAAAACTGTTTTTT CAISEGYSGNEKLFF
TRBJ2-7 NA TRBV5-8 TRBD2 15 TGTGCCAGCAGCGGGACTAGCGGGATTGATTGCGAGCAGTACTTC CASSGTSGIDCEQYF
TRBJ2-5 many TRBV6-2/TRBV6-3 NA 15 TGTGCCAGCAGTGACTCAACGAGAAACAGGGAAGCCCAGTACTTC CASSDSTRNREAQYF
TRBJ2-7 NA TRBV7-2 TRBD2 16 TGTGCCAGCAGCTTAGGGGGGGACGCGGGAGCATACGAGCAGTACTTC CASSLGGDAGAYEQYF
TRBJ1-3 many TRBV6-9 NA 15 TGTGCCAGCAGTTCCATGGGGGGCTCTGGAAACACCATATATTTT CASSSMGGSGNTIYF
TRBJ2-7 many TRBV12-3/TRBV12-4 NA 14 TGTGCCAGCACCTCCTCGATTAGCTCCTACGAGCAGTACTTC CASTSSISSYEQYF
TRBJ2-7 many TRBV12-3/TRBV12-4 NA 15 TGTGCCAGCAGTTTAGAAGCCGGGCCAACCTACGAGCAGTACTTC CASSLEAGPTYEQYF
TRBJ1-1 many TRBV9 NA 13 TGTGCCAGCCACGAACCCCTCTGGACTGAAGCTTTCTTT CASHEPLWTEAFF
TRBJ2-7 few TRBV18 TRBD2 16 TGTGCCAGCTCACCCTCCGGGACTAGCGGGAGTTACGAGCAGTACTTC CASSPSGTSGSYEQYF
TRBJ2-3 many TRBV28 NA 15 TGTGCCAGCAGTAATCATAGGGGGGGTCGGGATACGCAGTATTTT CASSNHRGGRDTQYF
TRBJ1-2 few TRBV19 NA 15 TGTGCCAGTAGTGATATCCGGGACACATTCTATGGCTACACCTTC CASSDIRDTFYGYTF
TRBJ1-2 many TRBV12-3/TRBV12-4 NA 15 TGTGCCAGCAGTTTAGTTGAGGGACCCGACTATGGCTACACCTTC CASSLVEGPDYGYTF
TRBJ2-2 NA TRBV11-2 NA 14 TGTGCCAGCAGCTTAGAACAGGCGGCCGGGGAGCTGTTTTTT CASSLEQAAGELFF
TRBJ2-1 NA TRBV19 NA 15 TGTGCCAGTAGTATAGTCTGGGGCCCCTACAATGAGCAGTTCTTC CASSIVWGPYNEQFF
TRBJ1-3 many TRBV12-3/TRBV12-4 NA 16 TGTGCCAGCAGTTTGAGCGGAATCCACTCTGGAAACACCATATATTTT CASSLSGIHSGNTIYF
TRBJ2-7 many TRBV24-1 TRBD1 21 TGTGCCACCAGTGGCATTTCCCGGACAGGGGATGCGCGGGGGCTTGGATACGAGCAGTACTTC CATSGISRTGDARGLGYEQYF
TRBJ1-4 many TRBV20-1 NA 11 TGCAGTGCCACCTTCTCTCCGAAACTGTTTTTT CSATFSPKLFF
TRBJ1-5 NA TRBV6-2/TRBV6-3 NA 17 TGTGCCAGCAGTTACTCGAATGTAGGGTTCGGCAATCAGCCCCAGCATTTT CASSYSNVGFGNQPQHF
TRBJ2-2 many TRBV25-1 NA 15 TGTGCCAGCAGTGACCTCAGACCGGGAACCGGGGAGCTGTTTTTT CASSDLRPGTGELFF
TRBJ2-7 NA TRBV7-2 NA 15 TGTGCCAGCAGCTTAGCCGGGGCGCGGGCCTACGAGCAGTACTTC CASSLAGARAYEQYF
TRBJ2-1 few TRBV6-4 NA 16 TGTGCCAGCAGTGCGGTCGGGGGTAACACCTACAATGAGCAGTTCTTC CASSAVGGNTYNEQFF
TRBJ1-1 many TRBV7-9 NA 13 TGTGCCAGCAAGACGAGCCAAGTGGCTGAAGCTTTCTTT CASKTSQVAEAFF
TRBJ1-5 few TRBV3-1 NA 18 TGTGCCAGCAGCCACCCTCAAAGCAGGGTGGGGAACAATCAGCCCCAGCATTTT CASSHPQSRVGNNQPQHF
TRBJ2-5 NA TRBV30 TRBD1 14 TGTGCCTGGAGTGTACAGGGGGCTCAAGAGACCCAGTACTTC CAWSVQGAQETQYF
TRBJ1-2 many TRBV18 TRBD1 13 TGTGCCAGCTCACCGTCTGGGACAGGAACACACACCTTC CASSPSGTGTHTF